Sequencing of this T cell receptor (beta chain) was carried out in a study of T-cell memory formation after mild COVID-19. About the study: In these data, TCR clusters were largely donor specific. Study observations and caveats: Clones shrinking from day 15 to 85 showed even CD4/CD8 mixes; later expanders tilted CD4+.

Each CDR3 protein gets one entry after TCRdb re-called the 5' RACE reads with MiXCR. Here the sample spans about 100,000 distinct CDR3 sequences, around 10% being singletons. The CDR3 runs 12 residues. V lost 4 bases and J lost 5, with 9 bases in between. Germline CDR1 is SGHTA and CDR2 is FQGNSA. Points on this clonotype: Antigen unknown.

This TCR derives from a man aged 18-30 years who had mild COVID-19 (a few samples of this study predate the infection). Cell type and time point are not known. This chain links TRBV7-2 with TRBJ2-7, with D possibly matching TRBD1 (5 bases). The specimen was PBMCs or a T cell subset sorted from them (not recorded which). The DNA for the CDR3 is TGTGCCAGCAGCTCGACAGCCCACGAGCAGTACTTC. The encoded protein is CASSSTAHEQYF.